Listed below are T cell receptor beta chains from one sample, sequenced in a study of T cells in Graves' hyperthyroidism and ophthalmopathy. TCRdb itself ran the multiplex PCR reads through MiXCR, one entry per CDR3 protein. The table lists almost 350,000 distinct CDR3 sequences, less than 20% of them singletons. Sequencing used blood. Receptors were obtained from a woman aged 40-49 years with Graves' ophthalmopathy. Both conserved end residues are part of each CDR3.

TRBJ1-1	TRBV5-1	CASSLEVSGYTEAFF
TRBJ1-3	TRBV2	CASSDPRVYSGNTIYF
TRBJ2-2	TRBV28	CASQGPANTGELFF
TRBJ1-5	TRBV20-1	CSAGNFPAQPQHF
TRBJ1-2	TRBV27	CASSLRVGTNYGYTF
TRBJ2-5	TRBV11-2	CASRAENRKETQYF
TRBJ2-7	TRBV12-3/TRBV12-4	CASSFVGSGHTYEQYF
TRBJ1-1	TRBV18	CASSPDQANTEAFF
TRBJ2-7	TRBV12-3/TRBV12-4	CASRLMGVKGYEQYF
TRBJ2-7	TRBV28	CASSAVYRDRTYEQYF
TRBJ1-5	TRBV20-1	CSARIPGNQPQHF
TRBJ2-7	TRBV18	CASSPQGWNVYEQYF
TRBJ1-5	TRBV12-3/TRBV12-4	CASSLGGVTPQHF
TRBJ2-5	TRBV6-2/TRBV6-3	CASSYSKSSGDQETQYF
TRBJ2-7	TRBV24-1	CATSEAGRMKEQYF
TRBJ2-7	TRBV18	CASSPLQGSYEQYF
TRBJ1-2	TRBV28	CASSPQDRFGGYTF
TRBJ2-7	TRBV15	CATSRIRDSYEQYF
TRBJ1-3	TRBV30	CAWMDGSSGNTIYF
TRBJ1-6	TRBV27	CASSLFRDSPLHF
TRBJ2-7	TRBV6-1	CASKPPGGMDEQYF
TRBJ2-1	TRBV7-9	CASRTRGTGRNEQFF
TRBJ2-2	TRBV5-6	CASSLAPTEANTGELYF
TRBJ2-2	TRBV6-2/TRBV6-3	CASSYSTQPSLANTGELFF
TRBJ2-1	TRBV11-2	CASSLRSGRSSYNEQFF
TRBJ2-1	TRBV24-1	CATSDNLKGKHNEQFF
TRBJ2-7	TRBV27	CATQFGTGSYEQYF
TRBJ1-3	TRBV12-5	CASGLVLGTSGNTIYF
TRBJ2-2	TRBV10-3	CAISDGNTGELFF
TRBJ2-5	TRBV7-6	CASSPDGRDRQETQYF
TRBJ1-1	TRBV6-5	CASSYSFVQSEAFF
TRBJ2-7	TRBV6-5	CASSYSTPENSYEQYF
TRBJ2-7	TRBV5-6	CASSRKQVDLYEQYF
TRBJ1-1	TRBV28	CASSPPGRGTEAFF
TRBJ2-7	TRBV11-1	CASSLGTGGTRTYEQYF
TRBJ1-5	TRBV12-3/TRBV12-4	CASSHPGHNSNQPQHF
TRBJ2-7	TRBV29-1	CSVLGQTYEQYF
TRBJ2-5	TRBV20-1	CSAHRAGGEETQYF
TRBJ2-7	TRBV20-1	CSPHGTESSYEQYF
TRBJ1-1	TRBV5-6	CASSYQGTVNTEAFF
TRBJ1-2	TRBV30	CAWSGGGNGYTF
TRBJ1-2	TRBV6-5	CASSYIGVIPLSGYSF
TRBJ2-2	TRBV20-1	CSAKTSGRQGELFF
TRBJ2-2	TRBV20-1	CSARDFSGGRGTNTGELFF
TRBJ2-5	TRBV18	CASSEWGLETQYF
TRBJ1-2	TRBV28	CASTSGGGGYNF
TRBJ1-1	TRBV30	CAWTVVGLNTEAFF